The rows below give T cell receptor beta chains drawn from one sample of a study of Graves' ophthalmopathy and Graves' hyperthyroidism. One entry per CDR3 protein results from TCRdb running MiXCR on the multiplex PCR reads. This sample has hundreds of thousands of distinct CDR3 sequences, with around 40% found just once. Sequencing was performed on peripheral blood. These receptors were collected from an adult man with Graves' ophthalmopathy. The CDR3 runs from the conserved cysteine through the conserved F or W. D genes are given only for firm matches. Not all rows give a size; the values are once, few, many and, for expanded clones, a class.

cdr3_nt cdr3_aa v_call clone_size d_call j_call cdr3_length
TGTGCCAGCAGTGATAGGAGCGGGAGGAGGGCCGGGGAGCTGTTTTTT CASSDRSGRRAGELFF TRBV25-1 many TRBD2 TRBJ2-2 16
TGTGCCAGCAGCTCCCGAGACAGGGCCACCGGGGAGCTGTTTTTT CASSSRDRATGELFF TRBV7-6 . TRBD1 TRBJ2-2 15
TGTGCCAGCAGCGTAGCTCCGGACGCGGCCTATGGCTACACCTTC CASSVAPDAAYGYTF TRBV9 few . TRBJ1-2 15
TGTGCCAGCAGCCGGACAGGGTATGCCGGGGAGCTGTTTTTT CASSRTGYAGELFF TRBV7-8 few TRBD1 TRBJ2-2 14
TGTGCCAGCAGCCATAGACACAACACTGAAGCTTTCTTT CASSHRHNTEAFF TRBV14 many . TRBJ1-1 13
TGTGCCATCAGTGAACTTGCCTACGAGCAGTACTTC CAISELAYEQYF TRBV10-3 . . TRBJ2-7 12
TGTGCCAGCAGCGTAGGGCAGGGGGCGGGACAGGAGACCCAGTACTTC CASSVGQGAGQETQYF TRBV9 . TRBD1 TRBJ2-5 16
TGTGCCAGCACCTCTAGCGGGGGGAACTATGGCTACACCTTC CASTSSGGNYGYTF TRBV5-5 . . TRBJ1-2 14
TGCAGTGCTCTAGGACCATCAACTAATGAAAAACTGTTTTTT CSALGPSTNEKLFF TRBV20-1 . . TRBJ1-4 14
TGTGCCAGCGGAACTAGCGGGAGGGGCGCAGATACGCAGTATTTT CASGTSGRGADTQYF TRBV7-2 . TRBD2 TRBJ2-3 15
TGTGCCAGCAGCTTGGGGCAGTGGGGCTACGAGCAGTACTTC CASSLGQWGYEQYF TRBV5-6 few . TRBJ2-7 14
TGTGCCATCAGTTCGACAGGGAGCTCTGGAAACACCATATATTTT CAISSTGSSGNTIYF TRBV10-3 . TRBD1 TRBJ1-3 15
TGCAGCGACCAGGGTTCCTATGGCTACACCTTC CSDQGSYGYTF TRBV29-1 many . TRBJ1-2 11
TGTGCCAGTTCAGACAGGGATGCCAAGACCCAGTACTTC CASSDRDAKTQYF TRBV10-3 . TRBD1 TRBJ2-5 13
TGTGCCATCGGTAAGGAGAATGATCAGCCCCAGCATTTT CAIGKENDQPQHF TRBV10-3 . . TRBJ1-5 13